This T cell receptor (beta chain) was sequenced during a study of Ad26.COV2.S vaccination and SARS-CoV-2 variants. Some clones are missing from TCRdb's copy, which holds only in-frame ones; the method was immunoSEQ multiplex PCR. The data show around 300,000 clones, 85% to 90% seen once. Germline loops: CDR1 SGHTA, CDR2 FQGNSA. Trimming took 5 bases from V and 7 from J, leaving 21 bases between them. The CDR3 length is 15 residues. The sample's treatment: roughly 19 received Ad26.COV2.S at low or high dose, single or two shots; roughly five received placebo; per-sample allocation not given. The samples date from day 63 after the first vaccine or placebo injection.

The starting material was peripheral blood, obtained in a trial of Ad26.COV2.S vaccine versus placebo. The TCR sequence derives from a person between 18 and 60 years old who received the Ad26.COV2.S COVID-19 vaccine or a placebo. The genes are TRBV7-2 and TRBJ2-7; D is perhaps TRBD1 or TRBD2 (6 bases each). Here the CDR3 DNA reads TGTGCCAGCAGCCCAGACGGCGGGACAATGTGGGAGCAGTACTTC. Residues: CASSPDGGTMWEQYF.